The 11 T cell receptor beta chains reported below all come from one sample, sequenced in a study of cytomegalovirus exposure and HLA in healthy donors. The PCR was carried out with 60 Vbeta primers and 13 Jbeta primers. Sequencing was performed with immunoSEQ multiplex PCR; in TCRdb, only in-frame clones are kept and a portion is missing. This sample yields approximately 100,000 clones, of which roughly 70% are seen a single time; more than 4.5% belongs to the top ten. The sample was PBMCs. These receptors came from a woman younger than 30 in good health and CMV-seropositive.

The J gene is TRBJ2-7, the V gene TRBV5-1; tentatively, D is TRBD1 (6 bases). The CDR3 consists of 13 residues. Per the germline V gene, CDR1 is SGHRS and CDR2 is YFSETQ. V lost 1 base to trimming and J lost 7 bases, with 12 bases between them. As DNA, the CDR3 is TGCGCCAGCAGCTTGCCAGGGGCCGTGGAGCAGTACTTC. Translating it yields CASSLPGAVEQYF.

The chain employs TRBV6-6 and TRBJ1-1, with no clear D. Looked up from germline, CDR1 is MNHNY and CDR2 is SVGAGI (reference sequence). The CDR3 is 14 residues long. V dropped 0 bases and J dropped 1 base, with 6 bases sitting between them. The CDR3 sequence: CASSYSQENTEAFF. CDR3 DNA: TGTGCCAGCAGTTACTCGCAGGAGAACACTGAAGCTTTCTTT.

This chain uses TRBV30 with TRBJ1-5; D may be TRBD1 (6 bases). Germline V lookup: CDR1 GTSNPN, CDR2 SVGIG (reference sequence). The V end was cut by 3 bases, the J end by 7 bases, with 13 bases between. The CDR3 has 13 amino acids. Written as DNA, the CDR3 is TGTGCCTGGAGCCGCTCACAGGGACAGCCCCAGCATTTT. Its protein is CAWSRSQGQPQHF. Full variable domain (remainder filled in from reference TRBV30 and TRBJ1-5): SQTIHQWPATLVQPVGSPLSLECTVEGTSNPNLYWYRQAAGRGLQLLFYSVGIGQISSEVPQNLSASRPQDRQFILSSKKLLLSDSGFYLCAWSRSQGQPQHFGDGTRLSIL.

CDR3 loop: CASSFHPAAQVAGVRVGNEQFF. DNA for the CDR3: TGTGCCAGCAGTTTCCACCCCGCGGCGCAAGTAGCGGGAGTTAGAGTGGGCAATGAGCAGTTCTTC. The rearrangement joins TRBV27 to TRBJ2-1, with 9 bases fitting TRBD2. Looked up from germline, CDR1 is MNHEY and CDR2 is SMNVEV (reference sequence). The J segment lost 6 bases and the V segment lost 3 bases, leaving 27 bases of the junction unmatched. The CDR3 is made up of 22 amino acids.

The chain uses TRBV5-1 and TRBJ2-5; D possibly corresponds to TRBD2 (5 bases). Germline-derived CDR1 and CDR2 are SGHRS and YFSETQ. Trimming took 0 bases from V and 2 from J, leaving 8 bases between them. The CDR3 has 14 amino acids. The CDR3 loop reads CASSLGGNQETQYF. The CDR3 coding sequence is TGCGCCAGCAGCTTGGGAGGGAATCAAGAGACCCAGTACTTC.

This chain uses TRBV5-1 with TRBJ2-5, with 11 bases aligning to TRBD2. The CDR3 contains 16 residues. Per germline, CDR1 SGHRS and CDR2 YFSETQ. V trimming: 3 bases; J trimming: 5 bases; junction bases outside the gene matches: 9. The CDR3 reads CASSSLLAGEVETQYF. Written as DNA, the CDR3 is TGCGCCAGCAGCTCCCTACTAGCGGGAGAGGTTGAGACCCAGTACTTC.

The chain has TRBV11-2 and TRBJ2-7, with a tentative D call TRBD2 (6 bases). V was shortened by 5 bases and J by 0 bases, with 20 bases between the two germline ends. The CDR3 extends over 17 amino acids. Germline V gives CDR1 SGHAT, CDR2 FQNNGV. In nucleotides, the CDR3 is TGTGCCAGCAGCCGAAGGCGGGAATTCTCCCCCTCCTACGAGCAGTACTTC. This encodes CASSRRREFSPSYEQYF.

This clone has just a few counts. The chain combines TRBV7-9 with TRBJ1-5, with a tentative D call TRBD1 (6 bases). The CDR3 totals 16 residues. V dropped 5 bases and J dropped 0 bases, with 14 bases sitting between them. Per the germline V gene, CDR1 is SEHNR and CDR2 is FQNEAQ (reference sequence). CDR3 region: CASSRGTDYSNQPQHF. In DNA, the CDR3 is TGTGCCAGCAGCAGGGGGACCGATTATAGCAATCAGCCCCAGCATTTT.

This chain connects TRBV7-9 to TRBJ2-7, with D perhaps matching TRBD2 (7 bases). This CDR3 comprises 16 residues. Deletions cut 4 bases from V and 6 bases from J, with 22 bases between. Germline V lookup: CDR1 SEHNR, CDR2 FQNEAQ (reference sequence). The CDR3 protein is CASSSTPGLKGVEQYF. The CDR3 bases are TGTGCCAGCAGCTCCACACCGGGACTAAAGGGGGTCGAGCAGTACTTC.

This chain joins TRBV7-2 and TRBJ2-2; maybe TRBD1 (6 bases). The germline CDR1 and CDR2 sequences are SGHTA and FQGNSA. Trimming pared 2 bases from V and 4 bases from J, leaving 11 bases between. The CDR3 is 15 residues long. CDR3 nucleotides: TGTGCCAGCAGCTTATCAGGGGTTTCCACCGGGGAGCTGTTTTTT. Its translation: CASSLSGVSTGELFF.

V usage is TRBV30 and J usage is TRBJ1-5; a possible D gene is TRBD1 (5 bases). V lost 0 bases and J 3 bases, leaving 12 bases between the germline ends. The CDR3 length is 15 residues. Germline-derived CDR1 and CDR2 are GTSNPN and SVGIG (reference sequence). The CDR3 coding sequence is TGTGCCTGGAGTGTTTTGCGGGGGACCAATCAGCCCCAGCATTTT. Protein product: CAWSVLRGTNQPQHF.